A selection of T cell receptor beta chains follows, all from one sample in a study of molecular identifiers for immune sequencing clone quantification. TCRdb passed the PCR reads through MiXCR, listing each CDR3 protein once. The sample lists just under 650,000 distinct CDR3 sequences, 15% to 20% occurring once. Material for sequencing was naive CD8+ T cells from blood, with Jurkat cell RNA spiked in. These TCRs come from a human donor in good health. Some libraries in this study had Jurkat cell RNA spiked in. CDR3s include the opening cysteine and the closing phenylalanine or tryptophan. D genes are given only for firm matches. Some rows mark clone size as missing; the rest say once, few, many or name a class of expanded clone.

many TRBJ2-7 TRBD1 TRBV19 CASSMGTGTPYEQYF TGTGCCAGTAGTATGGGGACAGGGACCCCCTACGAGCAGTACTTC
- TRBJ2-2 TRBD2 TRBV5-6 CASSLRTSGGFAVTGGLFF TGTGCCAGCAGTTTACGGACTAGCGGGGGATTTGCGGTCACCGGGGGGCTGTTTTTT
many TRBJ1-6 - TRBV4-1 CASSQDGGGVNSPLHF TGCGCCAGCAGCCAAGATGGGGGGGGCGTTAATTCACCCCTCCACTTT
- TRBJ2-1 TRBD1 TRBV4-1 CASSQAGTVEVGEQFF TGCGCCAGCAGCCAAGCCGGGACAGTGGAGGTCGGTGAGCAGTTCTTC
many TRBJ2-5 TRBD2 TRBV13 CASSLQLAGVFETQYF TGTGCCAGCAGCTTACAACTAGCGGGAGTTTTTGAGACCCAGTACTTC
- TRBJ2-7 TRBD1 TRBV19 CASSIRTGGIYEQYF TGTGCCAGTAGTATCCGGACAGGGGGTATCTACGAGCAGTACTTC
few TRBJ2-5 TRBD2 TRBV28 CASSFWEGANEETQYF TGTGCCAGCAGTTTTTGGGAGGGCGCCAACGAGGAGACCCAGTACTTC
few TRBJ2-7 - TRBV4-1 CASSRTAEGVSSYEQYF TGCGCCAGCAGCCGTACGGCGGAAGGAGTTAGCTCCTACGAGCAGTACTTC
many TRBJ2-2 - TRBV7-9 CASSPLPGPGELFF TGTGCCAGCAGCCCCCTGCCTGGCCCCGGGGAGCTGTTTTTT
many TRBJ2-3 TRBD2 TRBV4-3 CASSQDLSGLAGVTQYF TGCGCCAGCAGCCAAGATCTCTCGGGACTAGCGGGAGTGACGCAGTATTTT
- TRBJ1-1 TRBD1 TRBV4-3 CASSQDLAAGGAEAFF TGCGCCAGCAGCCAAGATTTGGCTGCAGGGGGGGCTGAAGCTTTCTTT
- TRBJ2-7 - TRBV7-6 CASSLIAPGEYISYEQYF TGTGCCAGCAGCTTAATAGCCCCCGGGGAATATATTTCCTACGAGCAGTACTTC
many TRBJ2-3 - TRBV20-1 CSAHSEDDATSVDTQYF TGCAGTGCCCACAGTGAGGACGATGCCACCTCCGTAGATACGCAGTATTTT
once TRBJ1-5 - TRBV15 CATSSDRGGNQPQHF TGTGCCACCAGCAGTGATAGGGGAGGCAATCAGCCTCAGCATTTT
- TRBJ1-1 TRBD1 TRBV12-3/TRBV12-4 CASSLRDRGEAFF TGTGCCAGCAGTTTACGGGACAGGGGGGAAGCTTTCTTT
- TRBJ2-3 - TRBV12-3/TRBV12-4 CASSHIIRGYTDTQYF TGTGCCAGCAGTCACATCATAAGGGGGTACACAGATACGCAGTATTTT
once TRBJ2-3 TRBD2 TRBV12-3/TRBV12-4 CASSLRGGNTDTRYF TGTGCCAGCAGTTTACGCGGGGGAAACACAGATACGCGGTATTTT
many TRBJ2-2 - TRBV20-1 CSASTPPGDTGELFF TGCAGTGCTTCGACGCCCCCGGGGGACACCGGGGAGCTGTTTTTT
- TRBJ2-1 - TRBV19 CASSMFNGDYNEQFF TGTGCCAGTAGTATGTTTAACGGGGACTACAATGAGCAGTTCTTC
- TRBJ2-2 - TRBV13 CASSYETGELFF TGTGCCAGCAGTTACGAAACCGGGGAGCTGTTTTTT
many TRBJ2-5 TRBD2 TRBV7-9 CATSWAGGGQETQYF TGTGCCACCTCTTGGGCTGGCGGGGGGCAAGAGACCCAGTACTTC
- TRBJ2-1 TRBD1 TRBV9 CASSHARQGPYNEQFF TGTGCCAGCAGCCACGCCCGACAGGGGCCCTACAATGAGCAGTTCTTC
many TRBJ2-3 - TRBV20-1 CSAGTAVPSTDTQYF TGCAGTGCTGGGACCGCAGTTCCTAGCACAGATACGCAGTATTTT
few TRBJ2-7 - TRBV4-1 CASSQGMGRDYEQYF TGCGCCAGCAGCCAAGGAATGGGCCGGGACTACGAGCAGTACTTC